This TCR beta chain emerged from a study of cytomegalovirus exposure and HLA in healthy donors. Study outcomes and limitations: One later analysis reportedly identified an Asian-associated ancestry cluster that showed fewer N-insertions than the roughly 700-donor mean. Analysis performed later showed TCR beta chains linked to HLA being more clonally expanded than equally common others. A later analysis found that most CMV-associated TCR beta chains appeared HLA-restricted.

This CDR3 has 16 amino acids. V shed 7 bases, J shed 0 bases, and the junction held 6 bases outside the gene matches. Looked up from germline, CDR1 is SGHTA and CDR2 is FQGTGA. PCR employed 60 Vbeta and 13 Jbeta primers. Sequencing used immunoSEQ multiplex PCR; TCRdb keeps in-frame clones, though not all of them. The table shows roughly 220,000 clones, with approximately 79% occurring only once. Remarks on this clone: Its antigen is still unknown.

The receptor was isolated from a man aged 45 to 65 in good health and CMV-seronegative. What was sequenced was PBMCs. This sequence joins TRBV7-3 and TRBJ2-7; TRBD2 agrees at 13 bases. Here the CDR3 reads CASMARTSGSSYEQYF. CDR3 in DNA: TGTGCCAGCATGGCCCGGACTAGCGGGAGCTCCTACGAGCAGTACTTC.